This T cell receptor beta chain was sequenced during a study of blood T cell repertoires in COVID-19 (dated by TCRdb to between 2020 and 2021). The study in broad terms: Samples covering the acute and convalescent phases of COVID-19 were provided by collaborators in the United States, Italy and Spain. A freely available public database, intended as a resource for researchers studying the immune response to SARS-CoV-2, is where the repertoires were released. Where available, HLA class I and class II types were obtained from metadata supplied by the sample provider rather than from assay-based typing. Subjects who had been exposed to COVID-19, were actively infected with it, or had recovered from it provided the deeply sampled blood TCRbeta repertoires that made up the dataset. A de-identified subject ID, COVID-19 status, age in years and sex were almost always included in the sample metadata. The prospective study material was composed of cDNA or gDNA derived from T cells, B-cell-depleted T cells, or PBMCs. Samples came from the ongoing ImmuneRACE study (first 160 participants) plus 1,254 subjects from 6 global collaborators. Results the study describes overall, beyond this receptor: The quantity of clinical and demographic metadata differed by source and by participant and was supplied without curation.

The immunoSEQ Assay, a bias-controlled multiplex PCR, was used to amplify TCRbeta CDR3 regions from genomic DNA. On the study's bioinformatics: The number of nucleated cells in each sample was estimated from the amplification of reference gene primers within the assay. To quantify the absolute abundance of each unique TCRbeta CDR3 rearrangement, sequence reads were collapsed and filtered. For each sample, productive Simpson clonality was calculated by taking the square root of Simpson's diversity index across productive rearrangements. In its TCRdb copy, this immuneACCESS table keeps in-frame sequences only and misses some clones. Where compared with another copy, unresolved V genes explain less than half of these, and the others have no known cause. V and J calls plus clone size are reproduced from that table; the DNA served to infer D and trimming. Here the sample has about 32,000 clones; 88% occur a single time. About 4.9% of the sample is in the top ten clones.

With respect to this clone: No antigen is known for it. Per-nucleotide qualities are absent, and no much larger clonotype sits a single base away.

At the junction V is shortened by 8 bases and J by 7 bases; bases outside the gene matches: 14. The CDR3 numbers 16 residues from cysteine through phenylalanine. Only the CDR3 DNA stays, 48 bases, in frame from base 1. In the germline V gene, CDR1 corresponds to MDHEN and CDR2 to SYDVKM. The collaborating institutions used their own protocols to collect whole blood in K2EDTA tubes. Collaborator samples were shipped for TCRbeta analysis as frozen whole blood, isolated PBMCs, or DNA extracted from either sample type. This TCR derives from a woman between 70 and 85 years old with active COVID-19. Rearrangement joined TRBV28 to TRBJ1-6, and 7 bases in between align with TRBD1. The specimen was peripheral blood. The DNA is as follows: TGTGCCAGCCGACAGGGTAGTAGTGGGAGAAATTCACCCCTCCACTTT. This sequence encodes CASRQGSSGRNSPLHF.